This TCR beta chain comes out of a study of OX40 agonist ivuxolimab in advanced cancers. Overall study: Patients enrolled in dose escalation were diagnosed with hepatocellular carcinoma, melanoma, renal cell or head and neck cancer. Broader study findings: The 0.1-3.0 mg/kg partial responders had among the lowest clonal expansion.

Turning to this clone: What it recognizes is unknown.

Measured with immunoSEQ multiplex PCR; TCRdb has only the in-frame clones, and not every one. In the table there are about 20,000 clones, 83% of which are singletons. Trimming at V came to 7 bases and at J to 5 bases, leaving 7 bases not matched to a gene. The CDR3 covers 14 residues. CDR1 and CDR2 from the germline V gene are MNHEY and SMNVEV (reference sequence). The sample consisted of CD4+ or CD8+ T cells sorted from blood, taken in a trial of the OX40 agonist ivuxolimab. The chain uses TRBV27 and TRBJ2-1; 8 bases are shared with TRBD2. This sequence was found in an adult with an advanced solid tumor such as melanoma, head and neck, liver or kidney cancer. CDR3 coding DNA: TGTGCCAGCACGAGCGGGGGTCCAAACAATGAGCAGTTCTTC. This gives the protein CASTSGGPNNEQFF.